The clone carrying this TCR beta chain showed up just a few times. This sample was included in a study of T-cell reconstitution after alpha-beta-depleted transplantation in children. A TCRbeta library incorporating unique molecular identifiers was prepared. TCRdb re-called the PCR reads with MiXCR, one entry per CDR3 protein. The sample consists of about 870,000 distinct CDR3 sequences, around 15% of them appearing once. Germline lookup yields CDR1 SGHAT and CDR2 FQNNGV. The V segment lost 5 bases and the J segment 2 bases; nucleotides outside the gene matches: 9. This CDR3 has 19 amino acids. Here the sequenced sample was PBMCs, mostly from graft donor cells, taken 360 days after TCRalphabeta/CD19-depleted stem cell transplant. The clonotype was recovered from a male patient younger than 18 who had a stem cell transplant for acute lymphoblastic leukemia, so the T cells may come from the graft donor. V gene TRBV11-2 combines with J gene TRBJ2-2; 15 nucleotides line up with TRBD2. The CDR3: CASSLGLAGGPINTGELFF. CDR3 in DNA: TGTGCCAGCAGCCTCGGACTAGCGGGAGGGCCTATCAACACCGGGGAGCTGTTTTTT.